These 9 T cell receptor beta chains originate from one sample sequenced in a study of T cell clones after liver transplantation. Data came from immunoSEQ multiplex PCR; TCRdb stores just in-frame clones and leaves some out. Here the sample spans over a thousand clones, 25% to 30% being singletons. Their specific antigens are unknown. TCRbeta sequences of proliferating CFSE-low MLR cells were labeled alloreactive. The specimen sequenced was CD8+ T cells from PBMCs cultured with third-party cells. The source of these receptors is a human patient who received a liver transplant. Some T cells may arise from the graft donor.

This clone qualifies as medium-sized. This chain joins TRBV7-8 and TRBJ2-7; D is uncertain. Germline CDR1 is SGHVS and CDR2 is FQNEAQ. Deletions cut 5 bases from V and 4 bases from J, with 15 bases between. This CDR3 comprises 14 residues. The CDR3 reads CASSVLIPNYEQYF. Written as DNA, the CDR3 is TGTGCCAGCAGCGTCCTAATCCCTAATTACGAGCAGTACTTC. Together with reference TRBV7-8 and TRBJ2-7, the CDR3 gives the full variable domain: GAGVSQSPRYKVAKRGQDVALRCDPISGHVSLFWYQQALGQGPEFLTYFQNEAQLDKSGLPSDRFFAERPEGSVSTLKIQRTQQEDSAVYLCASSVLIPNYEQYFGPGTRLTVT.

This clone counts as medium-sized. Here the CDR3 reads CSCWGLDTQYF. The CDR3, as DNA: TGCAGCTGCTGGGGTTTGGATACGCAGTATTTT. The rearrangement joins TRBV29-1 to TRBJ2-3, with D uncertain. There are 11 residues in the CDR3. Trimming took off 8 bases at V and 6 bases at J, with 12 bases between the two ends. Per the germline V gene, CDR1 is SQVTM and CDR2 is ANQGSEA.

By share, this clone ranks as large. Additional DNA sequences in this sample encode the identical CDR3. The rearrangement links TRBV27 to TRBJ2-1; 11 nucleotides match TRBD2. Losses at the gene ends were 2 bases for V and 4 bases for J; bases not matched to a gene: 1. The CDR3 totals 15 residues. The germline gives CDR1 MNHEY, CDR2 SMNVEV (reference sequence). The CDR3 loop is CASSLGTSGYNEQFF. CDR3 DNA sequence: TGTGCCAGCAGTTTAGGGACTAGCGGTTACAATGAGCAGTTCTTC.

V is TRBV7-9 and J is TRBJ2-2; TRBD1 matches 9 bases. This CDR3 comprises 15 residues. Germline V gene sequence: CDR1 SEHNR, CDR2 FQNEAQ (reference sequence). The trim removed 8 bases at V and 4 bases at J, leaving 8 bases unmatched. The CDR3 region is CASRDRGMGTGELFF. DNA of the CDR3: TGTGCCAGCCGCGACAGGGGGATGGGCACCGGGGAGCTGTTTTTT.

The chain joins TRBV6-6 to TRBJ2-1, with a weak D call TRBD2 (6 bases). CDR3 length: 14 amino acids. V lost 4 bases and J lost 7, with 14 bases in between. CDR1 and CDR2 (germline): MNHNY, SVGAGI (reference sequence). The CDR3 DNA sequence: TGTGCCAGCAGTTTAATGGTGGACTATAATGAGCAGTTCTTC. This gives the protein CASSLMVDYNEQFF.

This clone is medium-sized within its sample. The gene calls are TRBV21-1 and TRBJ1-4; no check of the table's D call, TRBD1, against the DNA was made. TRBV21-1 is assigned pseudogene status. CDR3 length: 16 residues. The CDR3 region has the DNA TGTGCCAGCAGCACACATAAGACAGGGGGCAGTGAAAAACTGTTTTTT. It encodes CASSTHKTGGSEKLFF.

This clone is large by share. V is TRBV27 and J is TRBJ2-1, with 11 bases identical to TRBD2. The germline gives CDR1 MNHEY, CDR2 SMNVEV (reference sequence). Losses at the gene ends were 7 bases for V and 4 bases for J; bases not matched to a gene: 6. This CDR3 has 15 amino acids. The CDR3 region is CASTDGTSGYNEQFF. The DNA for the CDR3 is TGTGCCAGCACCGACGGGACTAGCGGATACAATGAGCAGTTCTTC.

The V and J genes are TRBV28 and TRBJ2-7, with 10 bases fitting TRBD2. In germline, CDR1 is MDHEN, CDR2 SYDVKM. After removal of 3 bases from V and 3 bases from J, the junction contained 8 bases not matched to a gene. There are 16 residues in the CDR3. This CDR3 is CASSFIAGGVFYEQYF. The CDR3 DNA reads TGTGCCAGCAGTTTCATAGCGGGAGGCGTTTTCTACGAGCAGTACTTC.

The table lists this clone with a few counts. This chain uses TRBV9 with TRBJ1-2, with D perhaps matching TRBD1 (6 bases). Per germline, CDR1 SGDLS and CDR2 YYNGEE. The CDR3 is 12 residues long. V lost 7 bases and J lost 3, with 10 bases in between. The CDR3 coding sequence is TGTGCCAGCCAGGACAGTTACTATGGCTACACCTTC. Its protein product is CASQDSYYGYTF.